This TCR beta chain was identified during a study of response to subunit inactivated influenza vaccine. The CDR3 totals 14 residues. Germline V lookup: CDR1 SNHLY, CDR2 FYNNEI. With 8 bases removed from V and 0 bases from J, the gap between germline ends came to 11 bases. TCRdb ran MiXCR on the RT-PCR reads and lists one entry per CDR3 protein. The table has about 780,000 distinct CDR3 sequences, around 20% seen once; the top ten hold 11%. As for this clonotype: Its specificity is unknown.

Study-wide points: After each seasonal influenza vaccination, few new T cells are recruited, the authors suggested.

This clonotype was sampled from a man aged 50-59 years who received an inactivated influenza vaccine. The input for sequencing was PBMCs from blood, taken around 5 days after vaccination. The chain uses TRBV2 and TRBJ2-1, with D perhaps matching TRBD2 (6 bases). The CDR3, as DNA: TGTGCCAGCGGGAACGGGGGCTCCTACAATGAGCAGTTCTTC. Its protein is CASGNGGSYNEQFF.